The T cell receptor (beta chain) described here comes from a study of naive and memory T cell subsets. Treatment noted: skin biopsy from PPD injection site in Mantoux-positive individual. The library had UMIs added by 3' ligation of an oligonucleotide to TCR cDNA. With regard to this clonotype: The antigen remains undetermined.

Ligated cDNA underwent four rounds of PCR with nested alpha and beta constant region primers and SP2. TCRdb independently ran MiXCR on the UMI-ligation and nested PCR reads; one entry per CDR3 protein. The sample has tens of thousands of distinct CDR3 sequences, 8% to 13% seen once. Study observations and caveats: Higher TCR numbers at tuberculin sites reflect T cell infiltration, per interpretation.

The source was skin, collected from a tuberculin skin test site. The origin of this receptor is an adult in good health.

The CDR3 coding sequence is TGTGCCAGCAGTTTCGGACTAGCGGGAACGAAGCAGTTCTTC. Protein: CASSFGLAGTKQFF. The V gene is TRBV2, the J gene TRBJ2-1; 12 positions match TRBD2. Looked up from germline, CDR1 is SNHLY and CDR2 is FYNNEI. Unmatched junction bases numbered 7, after V lost 5 bases and J lost 11 bases. The CDR3 covers 14 residues.